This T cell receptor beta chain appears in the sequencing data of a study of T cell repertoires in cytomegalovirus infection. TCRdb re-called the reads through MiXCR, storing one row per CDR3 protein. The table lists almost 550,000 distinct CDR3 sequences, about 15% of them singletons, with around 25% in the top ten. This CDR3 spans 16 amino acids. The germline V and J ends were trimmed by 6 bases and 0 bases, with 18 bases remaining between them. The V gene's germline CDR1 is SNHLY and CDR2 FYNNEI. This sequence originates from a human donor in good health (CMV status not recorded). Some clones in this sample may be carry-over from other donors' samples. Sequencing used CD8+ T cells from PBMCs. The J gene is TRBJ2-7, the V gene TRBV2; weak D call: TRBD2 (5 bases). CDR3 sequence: CASRLSERLSSYEQYF. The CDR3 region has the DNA TGTGCCAGCAGACTTAGCGAGAGACTCAGCTCCTACGAGCAGTACTTC.